The sequence of this T cell receptor (beta chain) was determined in a study of blood T cell repertoires in COVID-19. The overall study: The origin of the acute and convalescent COVID-19 samples was the United States, Italy and Spain.

Only in-frame clones appear in the TCRdb table, and some are missing; sequencing was by immunoSEQ multiplex PCR. This sample has 250,000 to 350,000 clones, with 90% found just once. This CDR3 region has 19 residues. Trimming removed 0 bases at V and 2 bases at J, with 21 bases between. This rearrangement joins TRBV5-3 to TRBJ2-1; a possible D gene is TRBD2 (6 bases). TRBV5-3 is identified as an open reading frame with a role that is uncertain. The sequence derives from a woman aged 18-29 years with acute COVID-19. Sequencing used PBMCs or T cells enriched from blood (not recorded which). CDR3 bases: TGTGCCAGAAGCTTGGCTTTCCCCGGGATCCGGGGGACCTACAATGAGCAGTTCTTC. It is translated as CARSLAFPGIRGTYNEQFF.